The 23 T cell receptor beta chains given below trace back to one sample, sequenced in a study of T cell repertoires in cytomegalovirus infection. TCRdb fed the reads into MiXCR, producing one record per CDR3 protein. The repertoire holds approximately 500,000 distinct CDR3 sequences, around 11% seen once, with about a tenth in the top ten. The sample comprised PBMCs. Receptors were obtained from a human donor in good health (CMV status not recorded). Some clones in this sample may be carry-over from other donors' samples.

The sample holds a few counts of this clonotype. The rearrangement uses TRBV27 and TRBJ1-6; the D is unclear. Germline CDR1 is MNHEY and CDR2 is SMNVEV (reference sequence). The CDR3 has 16 residues. The V gene lost 2 bases and the J gene lost 0 bases, with 8 bases spanning the gap. CDR3 sequence (DNA): TGTGCCAGCAGTTTAAAACGGGACTCCTATAATTCACCCCTCCACTTT. It encodes CASSLKRDSYNSPLHF.

Here the CDR3 DNA reads TGTGCCAGTAGTCTGGCGGGAGGGCGGAAGACCCAGTACTTC. This sequence encodes CASSLAGGRKTQYF. The chain links TRBV19 to TRBJ2-5; 9 bases agree with TRBD2. Germline CDR1 reads LNHDA; CDR2 reads SQIVND (reference sequence). V lost 5 bases and J lost 6; bases outside the gene matches: 7. The CDR3 is made up of 14 amino acids.

This clonotype was recorded at least ten times. This chain uses TRBV11-2 with TRBJ1-2; 7 positions agree with TRBD1. Germline trimming cut 0 bases from V and 4 bases from J; bases unmatched to any gene: 8. CDR1 is SGHAT and CDR2 is FQNNGV in the germline V gene. CDR3 length: 16 residues. The CDR3 DNA reads as TGTGCCAGCAGCTTAGAGGGCAGGGGGTCTCCCTATGGCTACACCTTC. This gives the protein CASSLEGRGSPYGYTF.

This clonotype was counted many times. The chain employs TRBV6-5 and TRBJ1-4; D might be TRBD1 (6 bases). Between the trimmed V and J ends, which lost 2 bases and 8 bases, there was a span of 15 bases. The germline CDR1 and CDR2 sequences are MNHEY and SVGAGI. This CDR3 spans 15 amino acids. The CDR3 nucleotides are TGTGCCAGCAGTTACGGGGGGGGGCTCAGGGAAAAACTGTTTTTT. Translated, it gives CASSYGGGLREKLFF.

This clonotype came up many times. The V call is TRBV7-9, the J call TRBJ1-2; D is uncertain. This CDR3 is built from 13 residues. The ends were cut back, 8 bases at V and 5 bases at J, with 15 bases in the middle. Germline V CDR1 and CDR2: SEHNR, FQNEAQ (reference sequence). The DNA for the CDR3 is TGTGCCAGCGGTCCAAAGGGAGGATATGGCTACACCTTC. This sequence encodes CASGPKGGYGYTF.

In this sample, this clonotype turned up many times. This chain connects TRBV10-1 to TRBJ2-1; D may be TRBD1 (6 bases). The CDR3 length is 16 residues. V lost 1 base and J 0 bases, leaving 10 bases between the germline ends. The germline V gene encodes CDR1 WNHNN and CDR2 SYGVQD (reference sequence). The CDR3 DNA reads TGCGCCAGCAGTGAGTATGGACAGCTCTCCTACAATGAGCAGTTCTTC. Encoded protein: CASSEYGQLSYNEQFF.

This clonotype was found many times. This chain connects TRBV4-1 to TRBJ2-3; maybe TRBD2 (5 bases). Germline V lookup: CDR1 MGHRA, CDR2 YSYEKL. Trimming pared 4 bases from V and 5 bases from J, leaving 13 bases between. CDR3 size: 14 residues. CDR3 sequence reads: CASSLGSAEDTQYF. In nucleotides, the CDR3 is TGCGCCAGCAGCCTAGGTAGCGCGGAAGATACGCAGTATTTT.

This clonotype was detected many times. V and J are TRBV24-1 and TRBJ2-3; no firm D call. CDR1 is KGHDR, CDR2 SFDVKD, per germline. Trimming left V 10 bases short and J 2 bases short, with 15 bases between. The CDR3 totals 14 residues. The CDR3 loop is CATNDGGSTDTQYF. The CDR3 DNA sequence: TGTGCCACAAATGATGGCGGCTCCACAGATACGCAGTATTTT.

This clonotype was recorded at least ten times. The chain has TRBV5-1 and TRBJ2-5; 9 bases are shared with TRBD1. J was trimmed by 6 bases and V by 1 base; bases with no gene match: 7. This CDR3 region has 15 residues. Germline lookup yields CDR1 SGHRS and CDR2 YFSETQ. This CDR3 is CASSLISGQGQTQYF. CDR3 nucleotide sequence: TGCGCCAGCAGCTTGATATCGGGACAGGGACAGACCCAGTACTTC.

This clonotype was counted at least ten times. The V gene is TRBV20-1, the J gene TRBJ1-2, with D possibly being TRBD1 (6 bases). The CDR3 totals 14 residues. The germline V and J ends were trimmed by 5 bases and 2 bases, with 15 bases remaining between them. Germline V lookup: CDR1 DFQATT, CDR2 SNEGSKA (reference sequence). CDR3 sequence (DNA): TGCAGTGCTCAGACAGGCGCGCCGAACTATGGCTACACCTTC. Translation: CSAQTGAPNYGYTF.

The sample holds many counts of this clonotype. This sequence joins TRBV7-2 and TRBJ2-3, with a weak D call TRBD1 (5 bases). The CDR3 loop spans 16 amino acids. V was clipped by 5 bases and J by 6 bases, with 21 bases between them. The V gene's germline CDR1 is SGHTA and CDR2 FQGNSA. CDR3 DNA: TGTGCCAGCAGCCCCGGGCGGTGGGGCTTGTCTGATACGCAGTATTTT. Translating it yields CASSPGRWGLSDTQYF.

This clonotype was seen repeatedly, ten times or more. The chain couples TRBV10-3 to TRBJ1-1; D perhaps matches TRBD1 (5 bases). Trimming took 2 bases from V and 2 from J, leaving 9 bases between them. The germline CDR1 and CDR2 sequences are ENHRY and SYGVKD. The CDR3 spans 14 residues. CDR3 DNA sequence: TGTGCCATCAGTGAGACCAGGGTAAACACTGAAGCTTTCTTT. Its protein product is CAISETRVNTEAFF.

The rearrangement uses TRBV19 and TRBJ2-5; D might be TRBD1 (5 bases). V lost 3 bases, J lost 2 bases, and 13 bases lay in between. Germline V CDR1 and CDR2: LNHDA, SQIVND (reference sequence). This CDR3 is 15 amino acids long. The chain's CDR3 is CASSIGIRGQETQYF. In DNA, the CDR3 is TGTGCCAGTAGTATCGGAATAAGGGGACAAGAGACCCAGTACTTC.

This clonotype was counted ten times or more. V and J are TRBV19 and TRBJ1-2, with 7 bases lining up with TRBD1. Germline CDR1 LNHDA, CDR2 SQIVND (reference sequence). The junction had 8 bases not matched to a gene; V was cut back by 7 bases and J by 6 bases. The CDR3 extends over 13 amino acids. The DNA for the CDR3 is TGTGCCAGTACTCTGAGTGACAGGGATGGCTACACCTTC. Encoded protein: CASTLSDRDGYTF. The variable domain in full, with the rest retrieved from reference TRBV19 and TRBJ1-2, is DGGITQSPKYLFRKEGQNVTLSCEQNLNHDAMYWYRQDPGQGLRLIYYSQIVNDFQKGDIAEGYSVSREKKESFPLTVTSAQKNPTAFYLCASTLSDRDGYTFGSGTRLTVV.

This clonotype came up many times. The chain couples TRBV20-1 to TRBJ2-2, with 9 nucleotides matching TRBD2. CDR1 and CDR2 (germline): DFQATT, SNEGSKA (reference sequence). The length of the CDR3 is 15 residues. J lost 6 bases, V lost 4 bases, and 9 bases had no gene match. CDR3 in DNA: TGCAGTGCTATATTTAGCGGGAGTCCGTCCGGGGAGCTGTTTTTT. This codes for CSAIFSGSPSGELFF.

This chain connects TRBV24-1 to TRBJ2-2, with 7 positions matching TRBD2. Trimming took 7 bases from V and 2 from J; bases not matched to a gene: 3. The germline V gene has CDR1 KGHDR and CDR2 SFDVKD. The CDR3 is 14 residues long. Written as DNA, the CDR3 is TGTGCCACCAGAGGACTAGTCAACACCGGGGAGCTGTTTTTT. Its translation: CATRGLVNTGELFF.

This clonotype was observed a few times. The V gene is TRBV29-1, the J gene TRBJ2-7, with TRBD2 matching over 7 bases. CDR1 is SQVTM, CDR2 ANQGSEA, per germline. The length of the CDR3 is 12 residues. The V and J ends lost 6 bases and 5 bases, in that order; junction bases with no gene match: 7. The CDR3 DNA reads TGCAGCGTCCGGGGCACTAGCGACGAGCAGTACTTC. Its protein product is CSVRGTSDEQYF.

This clonotype was counted a single time. The J gene is TRBJ1-6, the V gene TRBV12-3 or TRBV12-4; tentatively, D is TRBD1 (6 bases). V dropped 1 base and J dropped 8 bases, with 15 bases sitting between them. The CDR3 spans 16 residues. CDR3: CASSLGSRQVYSPLHF. The CDR3 nucleotides read TGTGCCAGCAGTTTAGGAAGCCGACAGGTCTATTCACCCCTCCACTTT.

V gene TRBV28 combines with J gene TRBJ2-3; 7 bases match TRBD1. The V and J ends lost 0 bases and 3 bases, in that order; junction bases with no gene match: 3. The CDR3 covers 15 residues. The germline V gene encodes CDR1 MDHEN and CDR2 SYDVKM. CDR3 bases: TGTGCCAGCAGTTTATGGAGGGGGCGGACAGATACGCAGTATTTT. Its protein is CASSLWRGRTDTQYF.

This clonotype was observed many times. V and J are TRBV5-4 and TRBJ1-2; D gene ambiguous. V shed 0 bases and J shed 3 bases, with 6 bases lying between them. The CDR3 runs 13 residues. CDR1 and CDR2 (germline): SGHNT, YYREEE (reference sequence). The CDR3 is CASSLAFDYGYTF. The CDR3 nucleotides are TGTGCCAGCAGCTTGGCCTTCGACTATGGCTACACCTTC.

J is TRBJ1-4 and V is TRBV28; 9 bases align to TRBD1. V lost 5 bases, J lost 8 bases, and 3 bases stayed unmatched. The CDR3 totals 13 residues. CDR1 and CDR2 (germline): MDHEN, SYDVKM. The CDR3 region is CASSRTGVEKLFF. In DNA form, the CDR3 reads TGTGCCAGCAGTCGGACAGGGGTGGAAAAACTGTTTTTT. Combining the CDR3 with reference TRBV28 and TRBJ1-4 gives the whole variable domain DVKVTQSSRYLVKRTGEKVFLECVQDMDHENMFWYRQDPGLGLRLIYFSYDVKMKEKGDIPEGYSVSREKKERFSLILESASTNQTSMYLCASSRTGVEKLFFGSGTQLSVL.

This clonotype was observed a few times. The chain links TRBV19 to TRBJ1-3; D not resolved. The germline V and J ends were trimmed by 3 bases and 0 bases, with 15 bases remaining between them. From germline, CDR1 is LNHDA and CDR2 SQIVND (reference sequence). CDR3 length: 17 residues. Here the CDR3 reads CASSIAGSRLSGNTIYF. In nucleotides, the CDR3 is TGTGCCAGTAGTATCGCGGGCAGCCGACTCTCTGGAAACACCATATATTTT.

The rearrangement links TRBV5-6 to TRBJ2-7; D unresolved. CDR3 length equals 12 residues. CDR1 and CDR2 from the germline V gene are SGHDT and YYEEEE. V shed 3 bases and J shed 6 bases, with 10 bases lying between them. CDR3 sequence: CASSSFPTEQYF. DNA of the CDR3: TGTGCCAGCAGCTCTTTTCCTACCGAGCAGTACTTC. Drawing the rest from reference TRBV5-6 and TRBJ2-7, the complete variable domain is DAGVTQSPTHLIKTRGQQVTLRCSPKSGHDTVSWYQQALGQGPQFIFQYYEEEERQRGNFPDRFSGHQFPNYSSELNVNALLLGDSALYLCASSSFPTEQYFGPGTRLTVT.